Detailed here is one TCR beta chain. It has no known antigen specificity. Base qualities are not recorded, but no much larger clone differs from it by a single base. The data were taken from a study of T cell responses to AZD1222 COVID-19 vaccine (dated by TCRdb to the early 2020s). A note on the overall study: A total of just over 230 trial participants underwent TCR sequencing, of whom nearly 210 received two doses of AZD1222 and some 26 received two doses of the MenACWY control vaccine. Trial participants were enrolled by age into subgroups of 18-55, 56-69 and 70-plus years, and roughly 150, 30 and 60 TCR-sequenced participants, respectively, were included in these subgroups.

The CDR3 regions of human TCRbeta chains were subjected to immunosequencing. The paper's data handling went like this. TCRs in the repertoires were compared against a reference library of SARS-CoV-2-specific TCRs that had been generated with the MIRA antigen-specificity platform. Breadth was defined as the fraction of unique TCRs that were SARS-CoV-2-associated. Depth was defined as the fraction of total T cells that were SARS-CoV-2-associated. Using the MIRA data, every spike-specific TCR was mapped to the spike region that the TCR reacted to and assigned to either a CD4 or a CD8 class. Log10-transformed breadth and depth values were compared by one-way ANOVA with Sidak's multiple comparisons tests. TCRdb retrieved this table from immuneACCESS and kept in-frame rearrangements only. Not all clones are present; in checked studies, unresolved V genes account for under half, and no reason is known for the remainder. The V and J calls and clone size come from that table; D and trimming were worked out from the DNA. The sample table lists about 69,000 clones, around 80% of them with a count of one. The top ten hold 11% to 15% of the sample.

Trimming at the junction amounts to 4 bases on V and 0 bases on J, and the germline ends lie 11 bases apart. The CDR3 covers 14 residues, taking in both the cysteine and the phenylalanine. The only DNA kept is the CDR3, 42 bases in frame from the first base. Taken from the germline V gene (reference sequence), the CDR1 and CDR2 loops are SGHNT and YYREEE. Findings and caveats that apply to the study as a whole: After two AZD1222 doses, spike-specific TCR breadth and depth were significantly higher than at day 0 and than in MenACWY recipients. Participants were mostly white British, with more females than males. The authors suggested clonal diversity may have been underestimated. Reportedly, close to half of the unique spike-specific TCRs recognized epitopes lying outside the regions that are mutated in the B.1.351 and B.1.1.7 variants. Conclusions about previously exposed vaccinees are limited, since just a handful of AZD1222 recipients were seropositive for SARS-CoV-2 at baseline. Because no day 14 peak-response samples were available, repertoires were characterized only after the peak T cell response. The whole spike protein was spanned by vaccine-associated CD4 TCRs, and dominant responses were seen in regions 160-218 and 743-854. The 56-69-year group was small, and its depth increase did not reach significance, likely because of low power.

In light of the paper, this sample's time point label describes: about 28 days (+/-7) after the second vaccine dose. Because spike-specific TCR depth and breadth did not differ between the two schedules, AZD1222 recipients who got a second dose at roughly 4 weeks were pooled with those who got a second dose at roughly 12 weeks. Samples from vaccinated people were obtained from the UK trials COV001 and COV002, which included a single-blind randomized controlled phase 2/3 trial of AZD1222 (ChAdOx1 nCoV-19) in healthy adults. Trial participant PBMC samples were collected at day 0 and day 28 after the second dose for TCRbeta chain sequencing.

This TCR derives from an adult who received the AZD1222 COVID-19 vaccine. The sequences come from peripheral blood, collected 28 days after the second AZD1222 dose. Recombination linked TRBV5-4 to TRBJ2-7; TRBD1 is a possible D gene, resting on 7 matching bases. The DNA is TGTGCCAGCAGCCGGCGGGACAGCTCCTACGAGCAGTACTTC. This codes for CASSRRDSSYEQYF.